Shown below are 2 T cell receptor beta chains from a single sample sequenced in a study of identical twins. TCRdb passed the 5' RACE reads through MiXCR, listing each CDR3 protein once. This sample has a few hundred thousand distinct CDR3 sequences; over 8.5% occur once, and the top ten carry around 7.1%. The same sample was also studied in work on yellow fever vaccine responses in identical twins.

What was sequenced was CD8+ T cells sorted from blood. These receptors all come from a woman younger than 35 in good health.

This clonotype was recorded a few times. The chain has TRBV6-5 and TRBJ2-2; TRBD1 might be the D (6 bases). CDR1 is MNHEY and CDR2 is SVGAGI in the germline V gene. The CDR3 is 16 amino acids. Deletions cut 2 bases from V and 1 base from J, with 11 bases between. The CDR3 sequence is CASSYGQNRNTGELFF. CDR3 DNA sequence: TGTGCCAGCAGTTACGGACAGAACAGGAACACCGGGGAGCTGTTTTTT.

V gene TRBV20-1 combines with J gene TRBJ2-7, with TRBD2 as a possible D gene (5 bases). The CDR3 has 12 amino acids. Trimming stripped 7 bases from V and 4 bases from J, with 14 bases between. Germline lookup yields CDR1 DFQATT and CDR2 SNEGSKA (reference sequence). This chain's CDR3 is CSGPTEDYEQYF. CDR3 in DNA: TGCAGTGGCCCCACGGAGGATTACGAGCAGTACTTC.